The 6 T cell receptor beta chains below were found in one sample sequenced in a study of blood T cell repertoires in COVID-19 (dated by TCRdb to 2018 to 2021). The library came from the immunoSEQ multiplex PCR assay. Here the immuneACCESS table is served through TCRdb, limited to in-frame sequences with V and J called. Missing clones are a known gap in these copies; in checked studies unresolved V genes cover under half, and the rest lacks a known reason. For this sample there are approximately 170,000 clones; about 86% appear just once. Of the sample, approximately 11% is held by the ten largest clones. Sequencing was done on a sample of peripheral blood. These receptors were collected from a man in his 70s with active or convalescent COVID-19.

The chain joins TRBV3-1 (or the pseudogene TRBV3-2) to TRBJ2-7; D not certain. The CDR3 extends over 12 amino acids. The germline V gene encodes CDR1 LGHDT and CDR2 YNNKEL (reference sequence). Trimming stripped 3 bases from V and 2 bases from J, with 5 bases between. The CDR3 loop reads CASSQGAYEQYF. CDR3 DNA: TGTGCCAGCAGCCAGGGCGCCTACGAGCAGTACTTC.

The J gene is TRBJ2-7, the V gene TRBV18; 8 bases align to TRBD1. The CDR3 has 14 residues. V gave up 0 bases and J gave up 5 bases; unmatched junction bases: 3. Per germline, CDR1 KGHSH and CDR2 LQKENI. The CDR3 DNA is TGTGCCAGCTCACCACCCGCAGGGGGCCACGAGCAGTACTTC. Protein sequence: CASSPPAGGHEQYF.

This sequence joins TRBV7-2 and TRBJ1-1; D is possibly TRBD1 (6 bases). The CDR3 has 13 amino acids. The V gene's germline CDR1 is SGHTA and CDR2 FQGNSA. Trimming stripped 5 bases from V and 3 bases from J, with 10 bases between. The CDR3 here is CASSTGTYTEAFF. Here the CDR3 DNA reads TGTGCCAGCAGCACCGGGACATACACTGAAGCTTTCTTT.

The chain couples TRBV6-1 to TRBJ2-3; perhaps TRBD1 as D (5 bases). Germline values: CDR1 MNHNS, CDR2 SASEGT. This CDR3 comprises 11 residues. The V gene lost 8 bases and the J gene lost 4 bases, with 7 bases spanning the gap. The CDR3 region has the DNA TGTGCCAGCGCGACAGCAGATACGCAGTATTTT. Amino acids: CASATADTQYF.

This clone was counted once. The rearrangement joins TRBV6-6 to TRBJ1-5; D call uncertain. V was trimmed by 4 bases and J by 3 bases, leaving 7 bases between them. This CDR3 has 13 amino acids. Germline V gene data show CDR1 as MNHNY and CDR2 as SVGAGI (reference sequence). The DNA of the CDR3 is TGTGCCAGCAGTTCAGGATTCAATCAGCCCCAGCATTTT. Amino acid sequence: CASSSGFNQPQHF.

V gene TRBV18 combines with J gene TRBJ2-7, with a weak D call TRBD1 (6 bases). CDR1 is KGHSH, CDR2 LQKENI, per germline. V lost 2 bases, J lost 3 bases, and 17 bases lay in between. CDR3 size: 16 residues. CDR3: CASSPWGSGAGYEQYF. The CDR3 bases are TGTGCCAGCTCACCATGGGGGTCAGGGGCCGGCTACGAGCAGTACTTC.